This TCR beta chain was recorded in a study of T cell responses to AZD1222 COVID-19 vaccine. Study at large: The analysis combined second doses at about 4 or about 12 weeks.

The CDR3 extends over 12 amino acids. V was clipped by 4 bases and J by 1 base, with 1 base between them. The germline gives CDR1 LGHDT, CDR2 YNNKEL (reference sequence). This clone came up a few times. The antigen is undetermined. This specimen includes other DNA sequences encoding the same CDR3. Study results and caveats: Reportedly, close to half of spike-specific TCRs are directed against unmutated variant regions. Baseline testing showed seropositivity in only a handful of AZD1222 recipients. Increased Spike-specific TCR breadth and depth were observed after two AZD1222 doses.

The repertoire was sequenced with immunoSEQ multiplex PCR; TCRdb's copy has only in-frame clones and lacks some. The sample yields around 160,000 clones, around 88% seen once. The source of this sequence is an adult in good health. The genes are TRBV3-1 (or the pseudogene TRBV3-2) and TRBJ2-2; D gene ambiguous. Source: peripheral blood, taken on day 0 of AZD1222 vaccination. This CDR3 is CASSRNTGELFF. CDR3 in DNA: TGTGCCAGCAGCCGGAACACCGGGGAGCTGTTTTTT.